The 5 T cell receptor beta chains below come from one sample, sequenced in a study of T cell clonotyping in hematopoietic cell transplantation. TCRdb keeps only in-frame clones here, not all; method: immunoSEQ multiplex PCR. In the table there are more than 65,000 clones, around 94% of which are singletons. The sequencing input was peripheral blood mononuclear cells. Receptors were obtained from a man aged 45-65 years in good health. Some clones in this sample may be carry-over from other donors' samples.

The V and J genes are TRBV4-2 and TRBJ2-7; 11 bases match TRBD2. Germline trimming cut 3 bases from V and 2 bases from J; bases unmatched to any gene: 12. This CDR3 is built from 18 residues. Germline V CDR1 and CDR2: LGHNA, YNFKEQ. DNA of the CDR3: TGTGCCAGCAGCCACTCGATAATAATAGCGGGAGGGGCCTACGAGCAGTACTTC. Translation: CASSHSIIIAGGAYEQYF.

The chain links TRBV6-1 to TRBJ2-7, with 7 nucleotides matching TRBD2. The germline V gene encodes CDR1 MNHNS and CDR2 SASEGT. The CDR3 consists of 13 residues. V gave up 6 bases and J gave up 4 bases; unmatched junction bases: 6. This chain's CDR3 is CASRGTNEYEQYF. The DNA for the CDR3 is TGTGCCAGCAGGGGGACTAACGAATACGAGCAGTACTTC.

The gene calls are TRBV30 and TRBJ2-7, with 8 positions matching TRBD2. Germline CDR1 and CDR2: GTSNPN and SVGIG (reference sequence). The CDR3 has 15 residues. V lost 2 bases and J lost 3; bases outside the gene matches: 9. For the CDR3, the DNA is TGTGCCTGGAGTTCGCCGGGACTAGGCGTCTACGAGCAGTACTTC. Translation gives CAWSSPGLGVYEQYF.

The chain couples TRBV28 to TRBJ1-5, with D tentatively TRBD1 (6 bases). Trimming removed 4 bases from V and 7 bases from J, with 14 bases in between. Germline CDR1 MDHEN, CDR2 SYDVKM. The CDR3 extends over 14 amino acids. The CDR3 is CASSSGQRRQPQHF. The CDR3 nucleotides are TGTGCCAGCAGTTCTGGACAGAGAAGGCAGCCCCAGCATTTT. The complete variable domain, with remaining parts taken from reference TRBV28 and TRBJ1-5, reads DVKVTQSSRYLVKRTGEKVFLECVQDMDHENMFWYRQDPGLGLRLIYFSYDVKMKEKGDIPEGYSVSREKKERFSLILESASTNQTSMYLCASSSGQRRQPQHFGDGTRLSIL.

This clone occurred a few times. The CDR3 DNA sequence: TGTGCCAGCAGCGTAGCTACGGGAGGACCCAACACTGAAGCTTTCTTT. It translates to CASSVATGGPNTEAFF. The chain carries TRBV9 and TRBJ1-1; D gene uncertain. V was trimmed by 0 bases and J by 2 bases, leaving 14 bases between them. CDR1 and CDR2 (germline): SGDLS, YYNGEE. The CDR3 contains 16 residues. The full variable domain, rest sourced from reference TRBV9 and TRBJ1-1, is DSGVTQTPKHLITATGQRVTLRCSPRSGDLSVYWYQQSLDQGLQFLIQYYNGEERAKGNILERFSAQQFPDLHSELNLSSLELGDSALYFCASSVATGGPNTEAFFGQGTRLTVV.